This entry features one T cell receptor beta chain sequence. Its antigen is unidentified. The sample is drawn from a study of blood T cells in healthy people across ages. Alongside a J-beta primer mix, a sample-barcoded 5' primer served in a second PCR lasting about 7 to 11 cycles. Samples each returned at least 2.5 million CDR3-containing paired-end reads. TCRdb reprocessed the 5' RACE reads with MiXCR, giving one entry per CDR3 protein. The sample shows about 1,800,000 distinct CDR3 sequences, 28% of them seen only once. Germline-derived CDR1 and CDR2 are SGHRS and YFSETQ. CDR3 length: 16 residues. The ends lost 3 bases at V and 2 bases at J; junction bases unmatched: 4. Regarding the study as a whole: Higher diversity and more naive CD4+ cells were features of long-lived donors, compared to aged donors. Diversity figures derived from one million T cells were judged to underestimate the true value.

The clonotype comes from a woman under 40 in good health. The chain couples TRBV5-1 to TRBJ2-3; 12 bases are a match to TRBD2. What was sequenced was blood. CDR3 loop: CASSSGLAGTTDTQYF. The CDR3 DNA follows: TGCGCCAGCAGCTCCGGACTAGCGGGGACCACAGATACGCAGTATTTT.